What follows is one T cell receptor (beta chain) and its context. The junction differs from germline at one of its ends, possibly a read error. The data were taken from a study of tumor-infiltrating lymphocytes in oesophageal squamous cell carcinoma. CDR3 size: 14 residues. TCRdb passed the PCR reads through MiXCR, listing each CDR3 protein once. The sample holds roughly 6,800 distinct CDR3 sequences; 14% to 15% are singletons and the top ten take roughly a sixth. Material for sequencing was esophageal tumor tissue. The V gene is TRBV12-3 or TRBV12-4, the J gene TRBJ1-6; a weak D match, TRBD1 (6 bases). The receptor was derived from a male donor with esophageal squamous cell carcinoma. The CDR3, as DNA: TGTGCCAGCTGGGCGGGGGCCTATAATCCACCCCTCCACTTT. Translated: CASWAGAYNPPLHF.